This T cell receptor (beta chain) was profiled in a study of CD8 T cells in ankylosing spondylitis (dated by TCRdb to about 2017). With regard to the full study: T cell receptor beta repertoires were profiled in healthy donors and ankylosing spondylitis patients so that disease-linked TCR variants could be found. In total, the full study cohort was made up of 100 to 140 healthy donors and about two dozen ankylosing spondylitis patients. Peripheral blood samples were taken, and synovial fluid was additionally collected from ankylosing spondylitis patients. The full study reports these points: The disease-linked clones had a CD8+ phenotype and were found at relatively low frequencies in peripheral blood. Blood from ankylosing spondylitis patients appeared to be characterized by a TCR beta motif composed of eight highly homologous amino acid variants. The disease-linked clones were reported to be significantly enriched in matched synovial fluid samples from ankylosing spondylitis patients. Some TCR beta motif variants had previously been reported in synovial fluid and blood of reactive arthritis patients, which suggested common disease-initiation mechanisms.

For CDR1 and CDR2, the germline V gene lists SGDLS and YYNGEE. Trimming costs V 0 bases and J 6 bases, and their ends lie 10 bases apart. The CDR3 holds 14 amino acids from the cysteine to the phenylalanine. Only CDR3 DNA is held: 42 bases, read in frame from base 1. This clonotype was observed many times. Its binding antigen is unknown. The sample holds no much larger clone one base away, and base qualities are not on file. The sequencing machine was an Illumina HiSeq 2500. Quantitative 5'-RACE with molecular barcodes was used to prepare TCR beta libraries. The authors' pipeline ran thus. A new computational method based on a probabilistic model of VDJ rearrangement was used to identify disease-linked TCR variants. Starting from the raw public reads, TCRdb applied fastp trimming at Q25, assembled clones with MiXCR and retained in-frame beta chains. Entries that share a CDR3 protein sequence are merged under the most common genes and DNA. These V and J calls rely on TCRdb rather than the paper's analysis. This sample gives approximately 69,000 distinct CDR3 sequences in total; approximately 5% of them show up just once. The top ten clones comprise about 2.2% of the sample.

This sequence was found in a male donor with ankylosing spondylitis or in good health (not recorded which). The sequenced sample consisted of blood, either unsorted or a sorted T cell fraction (not recorded which). This sequence uses TRBV9 and TRBJ2-1, with TRBD2 tentatively as D gene (6 bases match). The DNA sequence is TGTGCCAGCAGCGTAGCGTGGAGGGCCAATGAGCAGTTCTTC. It specifies CASSVAWRANEQFF.